The source of this T cell receptor beta chain is a study of cytotoxic CD8 clonotypes in ibrutinib-treated CLL (TCRdb year 2021). About the study as a whole: The cohort included approximately 15 treatment-naive and approximately twelve relapsed/refractory patients; about 18 were IGHV unmutated. Samples averaged roughly 260,000 productive templates and approximately 100,000 productive rearrangements. Cryopreserved peripheral blood mononuclear cells were collected at three points: before therapy, at response, and at either sustained remission or disease progression. Responses were partial in about 25 patients and complete in 2; after median around 65 months follow-up, roughly 15 stayed in remission and approximately twelve progressed. Response samples were taken after a median of approximately 12 months on treatment, ranging from about 6 to 40 months. Every sample from remission and from progressive disease was obtained while the patients were still on ibrutinib. Longitudinal samples were available for about 30% of the roughly 86 trial participants.

The sample's time point label is to be understood as: about a year on ibrutinib. For TCR beta library preparation, around 2.1 micrograms of genomic DNA were extracted from the cryopreserved PBMCs. High-throughput TCR beta sequencing was performed on longitudinal blood samples from CLL patients receiving ibrutinib monotherapy. The patients took part in an open-label, single-center phase 2 trial of ibrutinib monotherapy. The goal of deep resolution MiSeq sequencing was a depth between 1 in 1 million and 1 in 200,000 T cells, and coverage averaged 10x per clonotype. TCR beta libraries were generated with the immunoSEQ hsTCRB Kit. In the source study's methods: ImmunoSEQ Data Assistant and ImmunoSEQ Analyzer were used for data analysis, and V, D and J genes were assigned according to IMGT definitions. Clonality was computed as one minus normalized Shannon entropy of productive rearrangement frequencies, ranging from 0 to 1. Only overrepresented clonotypes making up at least 0.05% of the repertoire of each patient were included in the public clonotype analysis. About a dozen repertoires from age-matched healthy donors, obtained from immuneACCESS, served as clonality controls. What TCRdb holds here is the immuneACCESS table cut down to in-frame rearrangements. Part of the clones is not present; checked against another copy, under half of the missing clones reflect an unresolved V gene, and the others are unexplained. V and J calls and clone size are those listed in that table; D and trimming were worked out from the DNA. This sample has about 140,000 clones in its table, and 60% to 80% of those were observed once. Around 30% of the sample is held by the ten biggest clonotypes.

The CDR3, cysteine through phenylalanine, is 11 amino acids long. The only DNA kept is the CDR3, 33 bases in frame from the first base. V is shortened by 3 bases, J by 4 bases, and the region joining them spans 4 bases. Via the germline V gene, CDR1 is KGHSH and CDR2 LQKENI. This clone was seen more than once but under ten times. No cognate antigen has been identified for it. Nothing much larger sits one base from this clone, and base qualities are not available. The sample contains more than one DNA sequence encoding this CDR3. Study-level results and caveats: Clonality rose at ibrutinib response, remained stable during sustained remission, and dropped back toward baseline at progression. Baseline clonality exceeded that of age-matched healthy donors and correlated strongly with circulating CD8+ T-cell counts. Public clonotypes were rare and either shrank or stayed stable during treatment, and the rise in clonality at ibrutinib response reflected expansion of private clonotypes. Sampling times were not matched between sustained-remission and progressing patients, and lymph node repertoires were not studied.

The TCR was taken from a human donor with chronic lymphocytic leukemia. This chain is built from TRBV18 and TRBJ2-7; the D gene is not confidently resolved. The sequencing used PBMCs, collected after 12 months of ibrutinib treatment. The encoded CDR3 is CASSPGYEQYF. The nucleotide sequence is given as TGTGCCAGCTCACCCGGTTACGAGCAGTACTTC.